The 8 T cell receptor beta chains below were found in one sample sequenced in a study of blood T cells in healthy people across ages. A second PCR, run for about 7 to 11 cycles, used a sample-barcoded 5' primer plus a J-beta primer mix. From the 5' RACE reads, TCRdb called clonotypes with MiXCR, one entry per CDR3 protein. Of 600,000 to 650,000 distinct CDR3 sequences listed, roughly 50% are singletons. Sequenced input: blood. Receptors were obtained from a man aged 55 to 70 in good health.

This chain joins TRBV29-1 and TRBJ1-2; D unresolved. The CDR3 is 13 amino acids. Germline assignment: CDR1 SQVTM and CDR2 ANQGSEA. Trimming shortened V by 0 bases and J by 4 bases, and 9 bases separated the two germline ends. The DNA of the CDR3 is TGCAGCGTTGAAGATCTAGACCGCTATGGCTACACCTTC. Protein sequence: CSVEDLDRYGYTF.

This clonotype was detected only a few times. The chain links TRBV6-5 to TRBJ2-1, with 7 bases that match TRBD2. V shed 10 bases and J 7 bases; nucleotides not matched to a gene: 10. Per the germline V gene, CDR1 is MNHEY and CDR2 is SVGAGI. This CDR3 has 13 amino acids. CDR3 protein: CAIGGTPRNEQFF. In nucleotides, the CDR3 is TGTGCCATCGGGGGGACTCCCCGGAATGAGCAGTTCTTC.

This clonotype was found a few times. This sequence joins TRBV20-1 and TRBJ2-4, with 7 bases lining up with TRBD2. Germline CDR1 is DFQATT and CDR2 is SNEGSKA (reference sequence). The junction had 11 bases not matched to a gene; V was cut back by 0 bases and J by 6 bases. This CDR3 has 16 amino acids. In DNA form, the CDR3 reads TGCAGTGCTAGAGATCATGGCGGGGGAGTGAGAAACATTCAGTACTTC. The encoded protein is CSARDHGGGVRNIQYF.

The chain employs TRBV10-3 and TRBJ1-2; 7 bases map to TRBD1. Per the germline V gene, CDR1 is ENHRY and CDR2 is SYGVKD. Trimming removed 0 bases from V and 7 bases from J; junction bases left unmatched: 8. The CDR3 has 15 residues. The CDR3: CAISESREGAGGYTF. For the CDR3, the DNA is TGTGCCATCAGTGAGTCCCGGGAGGGGGCAGGTGGCTACACCTTC.

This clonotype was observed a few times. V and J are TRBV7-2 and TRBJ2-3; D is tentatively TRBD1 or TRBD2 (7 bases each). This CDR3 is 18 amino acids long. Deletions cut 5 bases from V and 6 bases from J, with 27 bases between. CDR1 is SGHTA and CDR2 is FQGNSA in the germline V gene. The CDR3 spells CASSLRGGFGTISDTQYF. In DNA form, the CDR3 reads TGTGCCAGCAGCCTCAGGGGGGGATTCGGGACTATCTCCGATACGCAGTATTTT.

CDR3: CASSQHGGNEQFF. The CDR3, as DNA: TGTGCCAGCAGCCAACATGGGGGGAATGAGCAGTTCTTC. This chain uses TRBV7-2 with TRBJ2-1; D perhaps matches TRBD2 (6 bases). The V end was cut by 5 bases, the J end by 7 bases, with 12 bases between. CDR3 length: 13 residues. Per germline, CDR1 SGHTA and CDR2 FQGNSA.

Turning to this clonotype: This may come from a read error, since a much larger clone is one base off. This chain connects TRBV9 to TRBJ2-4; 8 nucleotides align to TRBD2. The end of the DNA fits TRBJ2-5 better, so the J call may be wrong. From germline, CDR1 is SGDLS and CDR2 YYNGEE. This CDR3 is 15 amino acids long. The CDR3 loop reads CASSVRGGNSGTQYF. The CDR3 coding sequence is TGTGCCAGCAGCGTACGGGGGGGTAATAGCGGGACCCAGTACTTC.

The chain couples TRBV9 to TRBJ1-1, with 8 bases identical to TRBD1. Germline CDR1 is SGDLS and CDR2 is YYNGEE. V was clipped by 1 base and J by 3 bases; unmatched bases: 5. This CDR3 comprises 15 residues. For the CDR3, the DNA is TGTGCCAGCAGCGTACTACAGGGGGGGGACACTGAAGCTTTCTTT. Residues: CASSVLQGGDTEAFF.